Included here is one T cell receptor beta chain sequence, with context. This sample is drawn from a study of blood T cell repertoires in COVID-19. Overall study context: The study drew acute and convalescent COVID-19 samples from the United States, Italy and Spain. T cells, B-cell-depleted T cells, or PBMCs provided the cDNA or gDNA that served as material.

Per the germline V gene, CDR1 is SGHTA and CDR2 is FQGTGA. V shed 5 bases and J 4 bases; nucleotides not matched to a gene: 9. This CDR3 has 15 residues. Only in-frame clones appear in the TCRdb table, and some are missing; sequencing was by immunoSEQ multiplex PCR. This repertoire shows around 220,000 clones, 70% to 90% found once; its top ten account for 14% to 15%. The chain joins TRBV7-3 to TRBJ2-5, with 8 nucleotides matching TRBD2. This clonotype was obtained from a woman aged 45-65 years with acute COVID-19. Sequenced material: PBMCs or T cells enriched from blood (not recorded which). The CDR3 DNA reads as TGTGCCAGCAGCCTCCAAGCGGGAGTAGGAGAGACCCAGTACTTC. Translating gives CASSLQAGVGETQYF.